Described below is a single T cell receptor beta chain sequence and its context. The read falls 3 residues short of the CDR3 end, and the missing part is taken from the germline J gene. The V and J ends lost 5 bases and 7 bases, in that order; junction bases with no gene match: 6. Per germline, CDR1 SGHAT and CDR2 FQNNGV. The CDR3 has 15 amino acids. Profiling relied on immunoSEQ multiplex PCR, and the TCRdb table lists in-frame clones only, not all of them. The sample's table shows about 39,000 clones. This sample is drawn from a study of T cells in women clearing cervical HPV infection. Study in general: Cases' blood sampling followed lesion detection by median roughly five months (90 to 200).

The chain recombines TRBV11-2 with TRBJ2-1; 12 bases are shared with TRBD1. The receptor comes from a woman aged 18 to 69 with a cervical HPV16 infection that either progressed to CIN3+ or cleared (not recorded which). Sequences were obtained from blood buffy coat. The sequenced CDR3 bases are TGTGCCAGCAGCGGGACAGGGGGCGCGAGGAATGAG. This translates into CASSGTGGARNE. From start to end, the CDR3 is CASSGTGGARNEQFF.